These T cell receptor beta chains were read from a single sample in a study of T cell repertoires in cytomegalovirus infection. Antigen specificity for these receptors is unknown. Each CDR3 protein gets one entry after TCRdb re-called the reads with MiXCR. The profile shows fewer than 25,000 distinct CDR3 sequences, more than 20% of them singletons. The specimen comprised CD8+ T cells from cultured PBMCs, sampled from culture after CMV antigen stimulation. The receptors stem from a human donor in good health (CMV status not recorded). Some clones in this sample may be carry-over from other donors' samples. CDR3s leave out the opening cysteine and the closing phenylalanine or tryptophan.

j_call: TRBJ2-7; v_call: TRBV19; cdr3_aa: ASRDQGNYEQY
j_call: TRBJ1-1; v_call: TRBV7-6; cdr3_aa: ASSLKGGGYGGTEAF
j_call: TRBJ2-7; v_call: TRBV19; cdr3_aa: ASSRQGKPYEQY
j_call: TRBJ1-5; v_call: TRBV20-1; cdr3_aa: SARRHNQPQH
j_call: TRBJ2-2; v_call: TRBV6-6; cdr3_aa: ASSYGDYTTTGELF
j_call: TRBJ2-3; v_call: TRBV6-6; cdr3_aa: ASGLAGGTDTQY
j_call: TRBJ2-1; v_call: TRBV12-5; cdr3_aa: ASGMGYNEQF
j_call: TRBJ2-1; v_call: TRBV19; cdr3_aa: ASTPGASGFGEQF
j_call: TRBJ2-7; v_call: TRBV20-1; cdr3_aa: SVGTGNYEQY
j_call: TRBJ1-2; v_call: TRBV4-2; cdr3_aa: ASSQGIGTGINYGYT
j_call: TRBJ2-1; v_call: TRBV7-6; cdr3_aa: ASRRETSGGPPPDNEQF
j_call: TRBJ2-1; v_call: TRBV6-2/TRBV6-3; cdr3_aa: ASSGLGGKYYNEQF
j_call: TRBJ1-2; v_call: TRBV6-1; cdr3_aa: ASSATGGFYGYT
j_call: TRBJ1-1; v_call: TRBV6-1; cdr3_aa: ASSGGMNTEAF
j_call: TRBJ2-1; v_call: TRBV12-3/TRBV12-4; cdr3_aa: ASSSGGVGVNEQF
j_call: TRBJ1-2; v_call: TRBV20-1; cdr3_aa: SAGGNGYT
j_call: TRBJ1-3; v_call: TRBV7-3; cdr3_aa: ASSPRQGEDTIY
j_call: TRBJ2-5; v_call: TRBV7-9; cdr3_aa: ASSSRDTKETQY
j_call: TRBJ2-7; v_call: TRBV20-1; cdr3_aa: SAIPLGGSYEQY
j_call: TRBJ1-6; v_call: TRBV7-9; cdr3_aa: ASSLEGNSPLH
j_call: TRBJ2-1; v_call: TRBV11-2; cdr3_aa: ASSLAGLAGPNEQF
j_call: TRBJ2-3; v_call: TRBV7-2; cdr3_aa: ASSLVEDTQY
j_call: TRBJ1-5; v_call: TRBV7-2; cdr3_aa: ASSLAPNRPQH
j_call: TRBJ2-3; v_call: TRBV5-1; cdr3_aa: ASSLGQSTDTQY
j_call: TRBJ1-1; v_call: TRBV7-2; cdr3_aa: ASSLVTGGYTEAF
j_call: TRBJ1-5; v_call: TRBV20-1; cdr3_aa: SARNRGGNQPQH
j_call: TRBJ1-4; v_call: TRBV7-9; cdr3_aa: ASERGGVGEKLF
j_call: TRBJ1-1; v_call: TRBV11-2; cdr3_aa: ASSVTQGPGMNTEAF
j_call: TRBJ1-4; v_call: TRBV4-2; cdr3_aa: ASSQGDGRNEKLF
j_call: TRBJ2-7; v_call: TRBV2; cdr3_aa: ASSVTSGGPFSYEQY
j_call: TRBJ1-1; v_call: TRBV11-2; cdr3_aa: ASSLTGKPTEAF
j_call: TRBJ2-7; v_call: TRBV7-9; cdr3_aa: ASSLAGGRDEQY
j_call: TRBJ1-6; v_call: TRBV5-1; cdr3_aa: ASSVAVYSPLH
j_call: TRBJ2-2; v_call: TRBV11-3; cdr3_aa: ASSLEYGGNTGELF
j_call: TRBJ1-3; v_call: TRBV7-6; cdr3_aa: ASSLAPDRGLNTIY
j_call: TRBJ1-2; v_call: TRBV4-1; cdr3_aa: ASSQVQGTYDGYT
j_call: TRBJ2-7; v_call: TRBV7-8; cdr3_aa: ASSLAGGVYEQY
j_call: TRBJ1-1; v_call: TRBV7-9; cdr3_aa: ASSNPWSTEAF
j_call: TRBJ2-7; v_call: TRBV5-8; cdr3_aa: ASSLRGAGYEQY
j_call: TRBJ2-3; v_call: TRBV11-2; cdr3_aa: ASSSETVVGTDTQY